This T cell receptor beta chain was obtained from a study of T cell clones after liver transplantation (dated by TCRdb to 2018 to 2020). Study-level background: The samples were obtained from ITN030ST, a randomized trial that attempted immunosuppression withdrawal within 2 years after liver transplantation. Subjects received no induction therapy and standard immunosuppression until randomization at 12-24 months post-transplant. Of the 8 liver transplant recipients making up the studied cohort, 3 were classified as tolerant and 5 as non-tolerant. Tolerance meant complete immunosuppression withdrawal for at least one year without liver enzymes rising beyond twice the upper limit of normal. Three of the eight recipients were HCV-positive; the others were transplanted for non-autoimmune, non-viral indications. Blood samples were collected pre-transplant, pre-randomization before withdrawal, and post-randomization after either complete withdrawal or failed withdrawal. As an antigen-independent comparator for donor-reactive sequences, third party-reactive TCRbeta sequences were also identified from pre-transplant MLRs. Donor-reactive T cell clones were identified using TCRbeta sequencing after a pre-transplant mixed lymphocyte reaction and were then followed in post-transplant blood.

Thawed unstimulated PBMCs were stained for CD3, CD4 and CD8 and FACS-sorted into CD3+CD4+ and CD3+CD8+ populations. All 8 studied subjects were randomized to withdrawal of immunosuppression. Genomic DNA was isolated with the Qiagen DNeasy Blood and Tissue Kit. Between the V and J ends, shortened by 0 bases and 2 bases respectively, the junction contains 6 bases. The CDR3 starts with the cysteine, ends with the phenylalanine, and has 15 residues. Only CDR3 DNA remains: 45 bases, in frame from the first base. CDR1 SGHRS and CDR2 YFSETQ were looked up in the germline V gene. Summary of the overall study and its limitations: Low numbers of available donor cells limited the measurable donor-reactive repertoire in two subjects. The conclusions were preliminary, being limited by small, heterogeneous patient numbers and by non-standardized post-transplant time points. The decline in donor-reactive sequences exceeded the decline in third party-reactive sequences, suggesting partial antigen-specific deletion that was unrelated to withdrawal success. Once repertoire turnover was taken into account, donor-reactive detection showed a significant reduction for CD4 in 7 of 8 subjects and for CD8 in 8 of 8. Circulating donor-reactive CD4 TCRbeta sequences fell significantly post-transplant in most of the 8 subjects, irrespective of tolerance or HCV status. Since no allograft tissue specimens were available, donor-reactive T cells may have migrated into the graft instead of being deleted.

Worth noting for this clone: Its antigen is unknown. No base quality values were provided; no much bigger clone lies one nucleotide off.

Frozen genomic DNA underwent high-throughput TCRbeta CDR3 sequencing by immunoSEQ, including PCR amplification, mapping, bias correction and internal controls. Under the source paper's analysis protocol: Productive rearrangements were kept, and unique TCRbeta sequences were defined by CDR3 nucleotide sequence plus V and J gene. A sequence counted as donor-reactive only if the sequence showed at least 5-fold expansion in CFSE-low cells compared with unstimulated pre-transplant cells and had a frequency of at least 0.01%. Minimum frequency thresholds were set for each subject on the basis of the unstimulated sample with the lowest template count, so that a detection power of at least 90% was ensured. Repertoire turnover was measured by Jensen-Shannon divergence between the top 1000 TCRbeta sequences post- and pre-transplant. Changes in detection of donor-reactive sequences were assessed with two-sided Fisher's exact tests. In TCRdb, the immuneACCESS table is reduced to in-frame sequences with V and J assigned. These tables do not hold every clone; where another copy was compared, an unresolved V gene accounts for under half, and the others remain unexplained. The D gene and trimming were derived from the DNA, and the V and J assignments and clone size from that table. The sample records roughly 65,000 clones, over 90% of which are singletons. Clones ranked in the top ten supply 0.95% to 1% of the sample.

Sequenced material: CD4+ T cells from blood, taken about 25 months after liver transplant. This sequence was found in a human patient who received a liver transplant. After a transplant, some T cells may have been passed on by the graft donor. The V gene is TRBV5-1 and the J gene is TRBJ2-6; the D gene lacks a confident call. CDR3 region: CASSLAAAGANVLTF. The DNA reads as follows: TGCGCCAGCAGCTTGGCGGCAGCTGGGGCCAACGTCCTGACTTTC.